One sample yielded the 21 T cell receptor beta chains listed below, sequenced in a study of glioma-infiltrating T cells. The iRepertoire nested amplicon-rescue multiplex PCR amplified TCR alpha and beta CDR3s from RNA. Each CDR3 protein is one row after TCRdb ran MiXCR on the multiplex PCR reads. Of 300,000 to 400,000 distinct CDR3 sequences listed, roughly two fifths are singletons. Sequencing was done on a sample of glioma tissue, nonneoplastic brain tissue, or PBMCs (not recorded which). The receptor source for this set is a human donor with low-grade glioma or glioblastoma, undergoing nonglioma brain surgery, or in good health (not recorded which).

With regard to this clonotype: This may stem from a read error, because a much larger clone lies one nucleotide away. The genes are TRBV6-5 and TRBJ2-1; TRBD2 matches 13 bases. CDR3 length: 16 residues. Germline V gene data show CDR1 as MNHEY and CDR2 as SVGAGI. The CDR3 protein is CASSYTGLAGVNKQFF. CDR3 DNA sequence: TGTGCCAGCAGTTACACCGGACTAGCGGGAGTCAATAAGCAGTTCTTC.

Concerning this clonotype itself: Relative to the germline gene, one junction end is altered; a read error may explain this. The J gene is TRBJ1-5, the V gene TRBV6-1; 7 bases map to TRBD1. Germline assignment: CDR1 MNHNS and CDR2 SASEGT. The CDR3 is 18 amino acids. The CDR3 sequence is CASSEARDSYYSNQPEHF. The CDR3 DNA reads as TGTGCCAGCAGTGAAGCCCGGGACAGCTATTATAGCAATCAGCCCGAGCATTTT.

Many counts were recorded for this clonotype. V usage is TRBV28 and J usage is TRBJ1-2, with a possible D match to TRBD1 (6 bases). Germline-derived CDR1 and CDR2 are MDHEN and SYDVKM. V was cut by 9 bases and J by 5 bases, with 10 bases left in between. The CDR3 length is 11 residues. CDR3 nucleotide sequence: TGTGCCAGTGGACAGTCTTATGGCTACACCTTC. Translation: CASGQSYGYTF.

Concerning this clonotype: One end of the junction varies from germline; a read error may be responsible. V usage is TRBV20-1 and J usage is TRBJ2-6; D is perhaps TRBD1 (5 bases). The V gene's germline CDR1 is DFQATT and CDR2 SNEGSKA (reference sequence). The length of the CDR3 is 13 residues. The CDR3 reads CSAQGNGANVLAF. DNA for the CDR3: TGCAGTGCCCAGGGAAATGGGGCCAACGTCCTGGCTTTC.

The rearrangement joins TRBV7-2 to TRBJ2-5; TRBD1 aligns across 9 bases. J lost 9 bases, V lost 4 bases, and 6 bases had no gene match. The CDR3 consists of 13 residues. Germline lookup yields CDR1 SGHTA and CDR2 FQGNSA. The CDR3 spells CASSSETGGAQYF. In DNA, the CDR3 is TGTGCCAGCAGCTCAGAGACAGGGGGAGCCCAGTACTTC.

This clonotype was seen only a few times. CDR3 region: CASSYRERHTEAFF. The CDR3 DNA is TGTGCCAGCAGTTACAGGGAAAGACACACTGAAGCTTTCTTT. The V call is TRBV6-2 or TRBV6-3, the J call TRBJ1-1; D gene ambiguous. The V gene lost 2 bases and the J gene lost 3 bases, with 10 bases spanning the gap. The CDR3 contains 14 residues. CDR1 and CDR2 (germline): MNHEY, SVGEGT.

Worth noting for this clonotype: A much more abundant neighbour one base away suggests this may be a read error. This chain's CDR3 is CSPRPRTSGNYNEQFF. In nucleotides, the CDR3 is TGCAGTCCTAGACCGAGGACTAGCGGCAACTACAATGAGCAGTTCTTC. The rearrangement uses TRBV20-1 and TRBJ2-1, with 10 bases identical to TRBD2. The CDR3 runs to 16 residues. CDR1 and CDR2 from the germline V gene are DFQATT and SNEGSKA (reference sequence).

Points on this clonotype: Because it lacks the conserved phenylalanine or tryptophan at the end, this CDR3 is likely a read error. The chain combines TRBV4-2 with TRBJ2-7, with a tentative D call TRBD2 (5 bases). Germline V gives CDR1 LGHNA, CDR2 YNFKEQ. The CDR3 extends over 17 amino acids. V lost 1 base and J lost 3, with 19 bases in between. The CDR3 coding sequence is TGTGCCAGCAGCCAAGGGCCTTTGGCGGGCCGCGGCTACGAGCAGTACTGC. As protein: CASSQGPLAGRGYEQYC.

A note on this clonotype: A much more abundant neighbour one base away suggests this may be a read error. The chain carries TRBV5-4 and TRBJ2-3, with D perhaps TRBD2 (5 bases). CDR1 and CDR2 from the germline V gene are SGHNT and YYREEE (reference sequence). CDR3 length: 19 residues. CDR3 amino acids: CASSQDIPRLSVAPDTQYF. In nucleotides, the CDR3 is TGCGCCAGCAGCCAAGATATTCCCCGACTATCGGTGGCCCCAGATACGCAGTATTTT.

The DNA of the CDR3 is TGTGCCAGCAGCGCCTACAGCGCAGATACGCAGTATTTT. Amino acid sequence: CASSAYSADTQYF. The chain has TRBV7-9 and TRBJ2-3; D call uncertain. The germline V gene has CDR1 SEHNR and CDR2 FQNEAQ (reference sequence). The CDR3 consists of 13 residues. Trimming took off 5 bases at V and 4 bases at J, with 10 bases between the two ends. Variable domain in full (rest from reference TRBV7-9 and TRBJ2-3): DTGVSQNPRHKITKRGQNVTFRCDPISEHNRLYWYRQTLGQGPEFLTYFQNEAQLEKSRLLSDRFSAERPKGSFSTLEIQRTEQGDSAMYLCASSAYSADTQYFGPGTRLTVL.

On this clonotype itself: One end of the junction does not line up with germline, which may come from a read error. V usage is TRBV4-1 and J usage is TRBJ1-2, with 11 positions matching TRBD1. The CDR3 runs to 17 residues. The germline V gene has CDR1 MGHRA and CDR2 YSYEKL. CDR3 DNA sequence: TGTGCCAGCAGTCACAGGACAGGGGGCTCCTCTCAGGGTGGCTACACCTTC. Protein product: CASSHRTGGSSQGGYTF.

The rearrangement links TRBV4-1 to TRBJ2-1; maybe TRBD2 (6 bases). Germline loops: CDR1 MGHRA, CDR2 YSYEKL. The CDR3 is 14 amino acids. Trimming took off 6 bases at V and 8 bases at J, with 17 bases between the two ends. The CDR3 DNA sequence: TGCGCCAGCAGTCACGGGAGCCTGGTGGATGAGCAGTTCTTC. Amino acids: CASSHGSLVDEQFF.

Concerning this clonotype itself: A clone one base away is much larger, so this may be a read error. This chain uses TRBV20-1 with TRBJ1-4, with 8 bases lining up with TRBD1. CDR1 and CDR2 from the germline V gene are DFQATT and SNEGSKA (reference sequence). This CDR3 region has 13 residues. DNA for the CDR3: TGCAGTGCTCAGACAGGGGCGAATGAAGAACTGTTTTTT. As protein: CSAQTGANEELFF.

Comment on this clonotype: Being one base from a much bigger clone, this may be a read error. V usage is TRBV27 and J usage is TRBJ1-5; D is possibly TRBD1 (6 bases). Trimming cost V 5 bases and J 1 base, with 15 bases left between them. Germline CDR1 is MNHEY and CDR2 is SMNVEV (reference sequence). This CDR3 comprises 16 residues. The DNA for the CDR3 is TGTGCCAGCAGTCCCGACTGTACAGGGAGCAATCAGCCCCAGCATTTT. Its protein product is CASSPDCTGSNQPQHF.

This clonotype was counted between two and nine times. The chain has TRBV7-9 and TRBJ1-5; TRBD1 might be the D (5 bases). This CDR3 is built from 14 residues. From germline, CDR1 is SEHNR and CDR2 FQNEAQ (reference sequence). Trimming took 5 bases from V and 7 from J, leaving 15 bases between them. CDR3 coding DNA: TGTGCCAGCAGCCCCGGGTCGGGGGACCAGCCCCAGCATTTT. Protein product: CASSPGSGDQPQHF.

On this clonotype itself: Its ends do not fully match the called genes, so a read error is possible. This rearrangement joins TRBV7-6 to TRBJ2-5; D is undetermined. Germline CDR1 is SGHVS and CDR2 is FNYEAQ. This CDR3 comprises 14 residues. Here the CDR3 DNA reads TGTGCTAGCAGCTTAGACGGTTCGCAAGAGACCCAGTACTTC. Residues: CASSLDGSQETQYF.

J is TRBJ2-3 and V is TRBV2; a possible D gene is TRBD1 (5 bases). The DNA end is more similar to TRBJ1-5, so the J call may be wrong. CDR3 length: 15 residues. Germline V gene lookup returns CDR1 SNHLY and CDR2 FYNNEI. As DNA, the CDR3 is TGTGCCAGCAGTGAGGCTAGCGGCGGGGCAGATACGCAGCATTTT. Its translation is CASSEASGGADTQHF.

In its sample, this clonotype was seen a few times. V and J are TRBV20-1 and TRBJ2-7; a weak D match, TRBD2 (5 bases). V lost 6 bases and J 6 bases, leaving 21 bases between the germline ends. Germline CDR1 reads DFQATT; CDR2 reads SNEGSKA (reference sequence). CDR3 length: 14 residues. CDR3 residues: CSALMASEGGEQYF. CDR3 nucleotides: TGCAGTGCCCTAATGGCGTCCGAAGGAGGCGAGCAGTACTTC.

In its sample, this clonotype was seen many times. The genes are TRBV6-1 and TRBJ1-1; 9 positions match TRBD1. The CDR3 runs to 14 residues. V lost 6 bases and J lost 6; bases outside the gene matches: 8. Germline V lookup: CDR1 MNHNS, CDR2 SASEGT. CDR3 loop: CASREWGQGPEAFF. DNA of the CDR3: TGTGCCAGCAGGGAGTGGGGACAGGGCCCTGAAGCTTTCTTT.

This rearrangement joins TRBV7-2 to TRBJ1-1, with D possibly matching TRBD1 (6 bases). Germline V gene data show CDR1 as SGHTA and CDR2 as FQGNSA. The CDR3 runs to 14 residues. V lost 3 bases to trimming and J lost 3 bases, with 11 bases between them. Written as DNA, the CDR3 is TGTGCCAGCAGCTTCCGGGACACCTACACTGAAGCTTTCTTT. Protein: CASSFRDTYTEAFF. Together with reference TRBV7-2 and TRBJ1-1, the CDR3 gives the full variable domain: GAGVSQSPSNKVTEKGKDVELRCDPISGHTALYWYRQSLGQGLEFLIYFQGNSAPDKSGLPSDRFSAERTGGSVSTLTIQRTQQEDSAVYLCASSFRDTYTEAFFGQGTRLTVV.

This clonotype occurred a few times. The CDR3 bases are TGTGCCAGCAGCGCCCCACGCCGGGGGCAAGATGAAGCTTTCTTT. This translates into CASSAPRRGQDEAFF. This chain links TRBV7-2 with TRBJ1-1, with D possibly being TRBD1 (6 bases). V dropped 5 bases and J dropped 7 bases, with 20 bases sitting between them. The CDR3 extends over 15 amino acids. Germline V gives CDR1 SGHTA, CDR2 FQGNSA.